The rows below give T cell receptor beta chains drawn from one sample of a study of blood T cell repertoires in COVID-19. Assay used: immunoSEQ multiplex PCR; TCRdb lists only in-frame clones, some missing. The sample lists approximately 230,000 clones; approximately 90% were seen once. Specimen: peripheral blood. The receptors derive from a man younger than 35 with active or convalescent COVID-19. The CDR3 runs from the conserved cysteine through the conserved F or W. Fields, in order: D gene, J gene, clone size, V gene, CDR3 protein, CDR3 DNA. D genes are given only for firm matches. Clone size is given for some rows only: seen once, a few or many times, or a class if the clone is expanded.

>-|TRBJ1-5|-|TRBV27
CASSPFGEPQHF
TGTGCCAGCAGTCCCTTCGGAGAACCCCAGCATTTT
>-|TRBJ1-1|few|TRBV10-2
CASSEPGRDTEAFF
TGCGCCAGCAGTGAACCGGGTCGGGACACTGAAGCTTTCTTT
>-|TRBJ2-7|-|TRBV11-2
CASSLEIPYEQYF
TGTGCCAGCAGCTTGGAGATTCCCTACGAGCAGTACTTC
>TRBD1|TRBJ2-3|-|TRBV7-2
CASSLEDRERDTQYF
TGTGCCAGCAGCTTAGAGGACAGGGAGAGGGATACGCAGTATTTT
>TRBD2|TRBJ2-5|once|TRBV7-3
CASSLLAEETQYF
TGTGCCAGCAGCTTACTAGCGGAAGAGACCCAGTACTTC
>TRBD2|TRBJ2-1|-|TRBV5-6
CASSLSGSDEQFF
TGTGCCAGCAGCTTAAGCGGGAGCGATGAGCAGTTCTTC
>-|TRBJ1-5|few|TRBV19
CASRDRLSNQPQHF
TGTGCCAGTAGAGATCGACTTAGCAATCAGCCCCAGCATTTT
>-|TRBJ1-5|-|TRBV19
CASNSQETYNQPQHF
TGTGCCAGTAACTCACAGGAAACCTACAATCAGCCCCAGCATTTT
>-|TRBJ1-2|-|TRBV6-5
CASSYSKSGPSYGYTF
TGTGCCAGCAGTTACTCGAAATCAGGGCCAAGCTATGGCTACACCTTC
>-|TRBJ1-5|-|TRBV7-8
CASSLASLRSNQPQHF
TGTGCCAGCAGCTTAGCGTCCCTCCGGAGCAATCAGCCCCAGCATTTT
>TRBD2|TRBJ2-7|few|TRBV3-1/TRBV3-2
CASSQTSGRAREQYF
TGTGCCAGCAGCCAAACGAGCGGGAGGGCCAGGGAGCAGTACTTC
>-|TRBJ2-7|few|TRBV7-9
CASSPSRDEQYF
TGTGCCAGCAGCCCCTCGAGGGACGAGCAGTACTTC
>-|TRBJ1-1|-|TRBV12-3/TRBV12-4
CASSRKTGTEAFF
TGTGCCAGCAGTCGGAAGACGGGCACTGAAGCTTTCTTT
>TRBD1|TRBJ1-1|-|TRBV18
CASSPDRGLGAFF
TGTGCCAGCTCACCAGACAGGGGCCTGGGAGCTTTCTTT
>-|TRBJ2-2|-|TRBV29-1
CSVEEKAGELFF
TGCAGCGTTGAGGAGAAGGCCGGGGAGCTGTTTTTT
>-|TRBJ2-7|-|TRBV6-5
CASSSVSYEQYF
TGTGCCAGCAGCTCTGTCTCCTACGAGCAGTACTTC
>-|TRBJ1-5|-|TRBV27
CASSPHGRGGHQPQHF
TGTGCCAGCAGTCCCCATGGACGGGGGGGGCATCAGCCCCAGCATTTT
>-|TRBJ1-2|-|TRBV7-9
CASTDFHPAYGYTF
TGTGCCAGCACCGACTTTCACCCGGCTTATGGCTACACCTTC
>TRBD2|TRBJ2-3|-|TRBV27
CASRHGTSGNTQYF
TGTGCCAGCAGACACGGGACTAGTGGCAATACGCAGTATTTT
>-|TRBJ1-1|-|TRBV27
CASSRDGGNTEAFF
TGTGCCAGCAGCAGAGACGGGGGAAACACTGAAGCTTTCTTT
>-|TRBJ2-7|-|TRBV18
CASSPVMGGQTTYEQYF
TGTGCCAGCTCACCCGTGATGGGCGGGCAGACTACCTACGAGCAGTACTTC
>TRBD1|TRBJ1-2|-|TRBV7-9
CASSPPMDRVILANYGYTF
TGTGCCAGCAGCCCCCCCATGGACAGGGTGATCTTAGCTAACTATGGCTACACCTTC
>-|TRBJ1-2|once|TRBV19
CASSIGATAISSNYGYTF
TGTGCCAGTAGTATAGGAGCGACAGCCATTTCCTCTAACTATGGCTACACCTTC
>TRBD1|TRBJ2-6|-|TRBV19
CASTDRDTTSGANVLTF
TGTGCCAGTACAGACAGGGATACCACCTCTGGGGCCAACGTCCTGACTTTC
>-|TRBJ1-4|-|TRBV18
CASSRETNEKLFF
TGTGCCAGCTCACGGGAGACTAATGAAAAACTGTTTTTT
>-|TRBJ1-2|few|TRBV27
CASSSRRTGDAGLYGYTF
TGTGCCAGCAGTTCCCGGAGGACGGGGGATGCGGGGCTCTATGGCTACACCTTC
>-|TRBJ1-6|-|TRBV28
CASTETGEGSPLHF
TGTGCCAGCACCGAGACGGGGGAAGGATCACCCCTCCACTTT
>TRBD2|TRBJ2-7|-|TRBV19
CASSIIAGEVYEQYF
TGTGCCAGTAGTATAATAGCGGGAGAGGTCTACGAGCAGTACTTC
>-|TRBJ2-3|-|TRBV29-1
CSVLVRERADTQYF
TGCAGCGTCCTTGTCAGGGAAAGGGCAGATACGCAGTATTTT
>-|TRBJ1-2|-|TRBV10-3
CAMRSSTSNYGYTF
TGTGCCATGAGGAGCAGTACCTCTAACTATGGCTACACCTTC
>TRBD1|TRBJ1-3|-|TRBV6-5
CASRVTGGRNTIYF
TGTGCCAGCAGGGTTACAGGGGGCCGAAACACCATATATTTT
>-|TRBJ1-3|-|TRBV28
CASSQTGTGNTIYF
TGTGCCAGCAGTCAAACAGGGACTGGAAACACCATATATTTT
>-|TRBJ1-6|few|TRBV7-2
CASSFVGQGNSPLHF
TGTGCCAGCAGCTTCGTGGGTCAGGGTAATTCACCCCTCCACTTT
>TRBD1|TRBJ2-4|-|TRBV5-1
CASSYSGTENIQYF
TGCGCCAGCAGCTATTCCGGGACAGAAAACATTCAGTACTTC
>-|TRBJ1-2|-|TRBV5-4
CASSLKPDGDYGYTF
TGTGCCAGCAGCTTGAAGCCGGACGGGGACTATGGCTACACCTTC
>-|TRBJ2-5|-|TRBV9
CASSARLEETQYF
TGTGCCAGCAGCGCCAGACTAGAAGAGACCCAGTACTTC
>-|TRBJ1-1|-|TRBV19
CASISPGEAGLNTEAFF
TGTGCCAGTATATCGCCGGGGGAGGCAGGACTGAACACTGAAGCTTTCTTT
>TRBD1|TRBJ1-3|-|TRBV30
CAWMGQGYGNTIYF
TGTGCCTGGATGGGACAGGGATATGGAAACACCATATATTTT
>TRBD1|TRBJ2-1|-|TRBV10-3
CAISTPGQGSSSYNEQFF
TGTGCCATCAGTACTCCGGGACAGGGATCCAGCTCCTACAATGAGCAGTTCTTC
>-|TRBJ1-6|-|TRBV11-3
CASSHNQGTNSPLHF
TGTGCCAGCAGCCATAATCAGGGGACTAATTCACCCCTCCACTTT
>-|TRBJ1-4|-|TRBV15
CATSREGINEKLFF
TGTGCCACCAGCAGAGAGGGCATTAATGAAAAACTGTTTTTT
>TRBD1|TRBJ2-1|-|TRBV19
CASSLTTGGEVQFF
TGTGCCAGTAGTCTTACGACAGGGGGCGAAGTGCAGTTCTTC
>TRBD1|TRBJ2-7|-|TRBV15
CATSLGTEAPKSYEQYF
TGTGCCACCAGCCTCGGGACAGAAGCGCCAAAGTCCTACGAGCAGTACTTC
>-|TRBJ2-5|-|TRBV27
CASSVRETQYF
TGTGCCAGCAGTGTGCGTGAGACCCAGTACTTC
>-|TRBJ2-2|-|TRBV30
CAWRLAGVTGELFF
TGTGCCTGGAGATTGGCAGGGGTTACCGGGGAGCTGTTTTTT
>-|TRBJ1-6|few|TRBV30
CAWSARTDSYNSPLHF
TGTGCCTGGAGTGCTCGGACAGACTCCTATAATTCACCCCTCCACTTT
>-|TRBJ1-2|-|TRBV7-9
CASSLAGGDYGYTF
TGTGCCAGCAGCTTAGCGGGGGGAGACTATGGCTACACCTTC
>TRBD1|TRBJ1-1|-|TRBV2
CASLEGRGRVEAFF
TGTGCCAGCCTCGAAGGTAGGGGGCGCGTTGAAGCTTTCTTT
>-|TRBJ1-6|-|TRBV21-1
CASSRPQGGTGVHNSPLHF
TGTGCCAGCAGCAGACCGCAAGGGGGGACAGGGGTCCATAATTCACCCCTCCACTTT
>-|TRBJ2-2|-|TRBV19
CASSTPYGELFF
TGTGCCAGTAGTACCCCGTATGGGGAGCTGTTTTTT
>TRBD1|TRBJ1-6|once|TRBV4-2
CASSQEAARTGRESPLHF
TGTGCCAGCAGCCAAGAAGCCGCCCGGACAGGGCGCGAATCACCCCTCCACTTT
>-|TRBJ2-4|-|TRBV28
CASAIGVGIQYF
TGTGCCAGCGCAATCGGAGTCGGCATTCAGTACTTC
>TRBD1|TRBJ1-4|few|TRBV14
CASSRTGYNEKLFF
TGTGCCAGCAGCCGGACAGGCTATAATGAAAAACTGTTTTTT
>-|TRBJ1-3|-|TRBV18
CASSPSQAPGNTIYF
TGTGCCAGCTCACCATCACAGGCCCCTGGAAACACCATATATTTT
>-|TRBJ2-1|-|TRBV13
CASSFGTSHNEQFF
TGTGCCAGCAGCTTTGGGACTTCCCACAATGAGCAGTTCTTC
>TRBD2|TRBJ2-3|-|TRBV18
CASSPGLADPTQYF
TGTGCCAGCTCACCGGGACTAGCGGACCCTACGCAGTATTTT
>TRBD2|TRBJ2-7|few|TRBV29-1
CSVGVPAGGWGYEQYF
TGCAGCGTTGGCGTTCCAGCGGGAGGTTGGGGTTACGAGCAGTACTTC